This T cell receptor (beta chain) was retrieved from a study of blood T cell repertoires in COVID-19. Study details: The samples span acute and convalescent COVID-19 from the United States, Italy and Spain. PBMCs, B-cell-depleted T cells, or T cells were the source of the cDNA or gDNA that made up the material.

Study processing details: For nucleated cells, counts were estimated from reference gene primer amplification. The table came from immunoSEQ multiplex PCR; TCRdb's copy has only in-frame clones and leaves some out. The DNA gave D and trimming, while V, J and clone size come from that table. The sample holds tens of thousands of clones, 70% to 90% seen once. The CDR3 is 15 amino acids. Trimming removed 0 bases at V and 3 bases at J, with 11 bases between. CDR1 and CDR2 from the germline V gene are LGHNA and YNFKEQ. The sequence derives from a human donor in a cohort sampled during active COVID-19. V and J are TRBV4-2 and TRBJ1-2; a weak D match, TRBD1 (5 bases). The sequenced sample was peripheral blood. The CDR3 nucleotides are TGTGCCAGCAGCCAAGATCATCAGGGTTACTATGGCTACACCTTC. It translates to CASSQDHQGYYGYTF.